This T cell receptor beta chain is from a study of T cells expressing NK-cell markers. Overall study context: Sorted CD3+CD56+NKG2C+, CD3+CD56+NKG2C- and CD3+CD56-NKG2C+ T cells supplied TCR beta repertoires. Within the sequenced cohort of eight donors, seven exhibited HCMV seropositivity and one was seronegative.

Points from the study as a whole: The CD3+CD56-NKG2C+ fraction of a few donors was also led by these clonotypes. The dominant NKG2C+ clonotypes represented about 1.0-7.5% of CD8+ T cells in six donors.

TCRdb re-called the 5' RACE reads; one entry per CDR3 protein, DNA not given. The sample table includes approximately 460,000 distinct CDR3 sequences. The CDR3 is 15 residues long. Concerning this clonotype itself: Its target is unknown.

J is TRBJ1-5 and V is TRBV12-3 or TRBV12-4; the D call from TCRdb, TRBD1, cannot be confirmed without DNA. Sequenced material: blood T cells: a sorted CD56 or NKG2C T cell subset, CD4+ or CD8+ T cells, or bulk PBMC T cells (not recorded which). This clonotype was sampled from a woman aged 18 to 75 in good health. The CDR3 spells CASSQQGGSNQPQHF.